The 8 T cell receptor beta chains in this list originate from one sample, sequenced in a study of CD8+ T cells in alopecia areata. cDNA prepared by RNA extraction and subsequent reverse transcription served as the template for sequencing. The method was immunoSEQ multiplex PCR; TCRdb's version includes in-frame clones alone and lacks a portion of them. The data contain about 210,000 clones, over 60% of them singletons. Treatment given: oral pan-JAK inhibitor, 5-10 mg twice daily. The sequences come from CD4+ T cells sorted from blood, collected at week 4, from a patient treated with tofacitinib. Every receptor here comes from a human donor with alopecia areata.

V is TRBV5-1 and J is TRBJ2-7; 10 bases fit TRBD1. V lost 4 bases, J lost 4 bases, and 5 bases stayed unmatched. CDR3 size: 14 residues. Germline-derived CDR1 and CDR2 are SGHRS and YFSETQ. This CDR3 is CASSPGQGVYEQYF. CDR3 nucleotides: TGCGCCAGCAGCCCCGGACAGGGGGTTTACGAGCAGTACTTC.

The chain recombines TRBV29-1 with TRBJ2-7, with D hard to call. V lost 4 bases, J lost 4 bases, and 11 bases lay in between. CDR1 is SQVTM, CDR2 ANQGSEA, per germline. This CDR3 is 12 amino acids long. This CDR3 reads CSVGAGVYEQYF. DNA of the CDR3: TGCAGCGTTGGGGCTGGAGTGTACGAGCAGTACTTC.

Comments on this clone: At one end, the junction sequence differs from germline, possibly due to a read error. Other DNA sequences from this sample encode an identical CDR3 as well. The CDR3: CACKRGVNNHEQFF. Written as DNA, the CDR3 is TGTGCCTGCAAGCGGGGGGTAAACAACCATGAACAGTTCTTC. The J gene is TRBJ2-1, the V gene TRBV30; TRBD2 matches 9 bases. The CDR3 extends over 14 amino acids. CDR1 and CDR2 from the germline V gene are GTSNPN and SVGIG (reference sequence).

V is TRBV19 and J is TRBJ2-3; D not certain. Germline CDR1 reads LNHDA; CDR2 reads SQIVND (reference sequence). The CDR3 has 13 amino acids. V was pared by 6 bases and J by 1 base, with 8 bases between. The CDR3 coding sequence is TGTGCCAGTAGGACGGCGGGCACAGATACGCAGTATTTT. Translating it yields CASRTAGTDTQYF.

The gene calls are TRBV11-2 and TRBJ1-1; D gene unclear. This CDR3 spans 13 amino acids. Germline lookup yields CDR1 SGHAT and CDR2 FQNNGV. V lost 4 bases to trimming and J lost 0 bases, with 6 bases between them. The CDR3 nucleotides read TGTGCCAGCAGCTCCGGAATGAACACTGAAGCTTTCTTT. Translation: CASSSGMNTEAFF.

The chain has TRBV5-1 and TRBJ2-1; TRBD1 aligns across 10 bases. The trim removed 5 bases at V and 9 bases at J, leaving 2 bases unmatched. In germline, CDR1 is SGHRS, CDR2 YFSETQ. CDR3 length: 12 amino acids. CDR3 in amino acids: CASRTGGLEQFF. The CDR3 DNA is TGCGCCAGCAGGACAGGGGGCCTTGAGCAGTTCTTC.

This clone was seen a few times. CDR3 sequence reads: CASSLARESETQYF. The DNA for the CDR3 is TGTGCCAGCAGCTTAGCGAGGGAGTCAGAGACCCAGTACTTC. This chain links TRBV7-2 with TRBJ2-5; D is possibly TRBD2 (5 bases). The CDR3 is 14 amino acids. The V and J ends lost 0 bases and 4 bases respectively, with 9 bases between them. Germline assignment: CDR1 SGHTA and CDR2 FQGNSA.

This chain links TRBV19 with TRBJ2-2, with D perhaps TRBD1 (7 bases). Trimming took off 3 bases at V and 0 bases at J, with 17 bases between the two ends. Germline lookup yields CDR1 LNHDA and CDR2 SQIVND (reference sequence). The CDR3 is 18 amino acids. CDR3 residues: CASSIPRGGTANTGELFF. In DNA, the CDR3 is TGTGCCAGTAGTATCCCTCGGGGCGGGACAGCGAACACCGGGGAGCTGTTTTTT.